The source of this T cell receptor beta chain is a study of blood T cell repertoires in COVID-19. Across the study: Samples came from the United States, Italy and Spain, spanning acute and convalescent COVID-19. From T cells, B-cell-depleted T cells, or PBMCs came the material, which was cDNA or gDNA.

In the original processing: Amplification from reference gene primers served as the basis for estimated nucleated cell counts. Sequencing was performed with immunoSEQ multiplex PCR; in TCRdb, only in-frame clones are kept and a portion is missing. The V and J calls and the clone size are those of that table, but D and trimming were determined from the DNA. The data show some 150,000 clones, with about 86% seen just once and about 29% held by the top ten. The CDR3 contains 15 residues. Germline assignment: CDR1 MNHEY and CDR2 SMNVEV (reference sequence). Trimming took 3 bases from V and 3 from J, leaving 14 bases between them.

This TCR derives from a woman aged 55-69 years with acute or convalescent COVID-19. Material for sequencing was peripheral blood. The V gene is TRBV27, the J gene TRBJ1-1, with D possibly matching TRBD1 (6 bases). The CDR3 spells CASSLGAQPYTEAFF. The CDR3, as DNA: TGTGCCAGCAGTTTGGGGGCACAGCCTTACACTGAAGCTTTCTTT.